The 13 T cell receptor beta chains below come from one sample, sequenced in a study of shared clonotypes between healthy human individuals. Data came from immunoSEQ multiplex PCR; TCRdb stores just in-frame clones and leaves some out. The data hold 700,000 to 950,000 clones, with about 96% observed a single time. In the naive CD8 group, cells lacked CD45RO and were positively selected for CCR7, so terminally differentiated effector memory CD45RA+ cells were left out. Sample: naive CD8+ T cells sorted from blood. Every receptor here comes from a man aged 25 to 40 in good health.

The count of this clone is one. This chain joins TRBV21-1 and TRBJ2-7; the table names TRBD1, a call not compared with the DNA. TRBV21-1 counts as a pseudogene. The CDR3 is 17 amino acids. CDR3 DNA sequence: TGTGCCAGCAGCAAAGACTTGTTTCCGGACAGTTCCTACGAGCAGTACTTC. Its translation: CASSKDLFPDSSYEQYF.

V is TRBV27 and J is TRBJ1-5; tentatively, D is TRBD1 (5 bases). CDR3 length equals 14 residues. Looked up from germline, CDR1 is MNHEY and CDR2 is SMNVEV (reference sequence). Trimming took off 2 bases at V and 7 bases at J, with 12 bases between the two ends. CDR3 sequence: CASSLNGGYQPQHF. CDR3 DNA: TGTGCCAGCAGTTTAAATGGGGGATACCAGCCCCAGCATTTT.

This chain uses TRBV5-4 with TRBJ2-7; D is possibly TRBD1 or TRBD2 (5 bases each). The CDR3 covers 14 residues. Germline loops: CDR1 SGHNT, CDR2 YYREEE (reference sequence). V was shortened by 4 bases and J by 2 bases, with 13 bases between the two germline ends. This CDR3 reads CASSLFKGPYEQYF. As DNA, the CDR3 is TGTGCCAGCAGCCTATTTAAGGGACCCTACGAGCAGTACTTC.

V gene TRBV5-1 combines with J gene TRBJ2-1, with 11 bases that match TRBD1. After removal of 4 bases from V and 9 bases from J, the junction contained 3 bases not matched to a gene. Germline V gene sequence: CDR1 SGHRS, CDR2 YFSETQ. The CDR3 totals 13 residues. CDR3 sequence: CASSRTGGREQFF. The CDR3, as DNA: TGCGCCAGCAGCAGGACAGGGGGCCGTGAGCAGTTCTTC.

The chain is built from TRBV7-6 and TRBJ1-2; the match to TRBD1 covers 7 bases. Trimming cost V 0 bases and J 7 bases; bases outside gene matches: 8. The CDR3 loop spans 15 amino acids. Germline CDR1 reads SGHVS; CDR2 reads FNYEAQ. In DNA form, the CDR3 reads TGTGCCAGCAGCTTAGCGCCCTCAGGGGGTGCTGGCTACACCTTC. Translating it yields CASSLAPSGGAGYTF.

The chain recombines TRBV7-9 with TRBJ2-7; 10 positions agree with TRBD1. Germline V CDR1 and CDR2: SEHNR, FQNEAQ (reference sequence). V shed 5 bases and J 5 bases; nucleotides not matched to a gene: 9. The CDR3 loop spans 15 amino acids. The CDR3 sequence: CASSPRPGQGNEQYF. The CDR3, as DNA: TGTGCCAGCAGCCCAAGACCGGGACAGGGGAACGAGCAGTACTTC.

The rearrangement links TRBV2 to TRBJ1-2; D remains ambiguous. The CDR3 has 14 residues. Trimming took off 2 bases at V and 4 bases at J, with 11 bases between the two ends. Looked up from germline, CDR1 is SNHLY and CDR2 is FYNNEI. This CDR3 reads CASSERSASYGYTF. The CDR3, as DNA: TGTGCCAGCAGTGAACGGTCGGCCAGCTATGGCTACACCTTC.

The chain links TRBV14 to TRBJ2-7; D possibly corresponds to TRBD1 (5 bases). With 6 bases removed from V and 5 bases from J, the gap between germline ends came to 17 bases. Looked up from germline, CDR1 is SGHDN and CDR2 is FVKESK. The CDR3 contains 14 residues. The CDR3 bases are TGTGCCAGCAGTTGGACATCAGATCACAACGAGCAGTACTTC. The encoded protein is CASSWTSDHNEQYF. Combining the CDR3 with reference TRBV14 and TRBJ2-7 gives the whole variable domain EAGVTQFPSHSVIEKGQTVTLRCDPISGHDNLYWYRRVMGKEIKFLLHFVKESKQDESGMPNNRFLAERTGGTYSTLKVQPAELEDSGVYFCASSWTSDHNEQYFGPGTRLTVT.

The gene calls are TRBV6-5 and TRBJ2-7; TRBD1 or TRBD2 may be the D gene (7 bases each). This CDR3 is 13 amino acids long. Germline V gene lookup returns CDR1 MNHEY and CDR2 SVGAGI. Deletions cut 3 bases from V and 7 bases from J, with 13 bases between. The CDR3, as DNA: TGTGCCAGCAGTTATGGGCAGGGGGGGGAGCAGTACTTC. This gives the protein CASSYGQGGEQYF.

Regarding this clone: The DNA is omitted, as the CDR3 cannot be located on it reliably, and the CDR3 follows TCRdb's listing. This chain joins TRBV5-1 and TRBJ1-1. A total of 14 residues make up the CDR3, ends included. The germline V gene has CDR1 SGHRS and CDR2 YFSETQ. The CDR3 loop is CASSFGPGSRGAFF.

V gene TRBV11-1 combines with J gene TRBJ2-7, with 8 bases matching TRBD2. Trimming at V came to 2 bases and at J to 4 bases, leaving 7 bases not matched to a gene. The germline CDR1 and CDR2 sequences are SGHAT and FQDESV (reference sequence). This CDR3 comprises 15 residues. As DNA, the CDR3 is TGTGCCAGCAGCTTAAAAGGACTAGCAGTTTACGAGCAGTACTTC. Protein: CASSLKGLAVYEQYF. The variable domain in full, completed from reference TRBV11-1 and TRBJ2-7, reads EAEVAQSPRYKITEKSQAVAFWCDPISGHATLYWYRQILGQGPELLVQFQDESVVDDSQLPKDRFSAERLKGVDSTLKIQPAELGDSAMYLCASSLKGLAVYEQYFGPGTRLTVT.

The chain recombines TRBV29-1 with TRBJ2-1; 8 positions agree with TRBD2. CDR1 and CDR2 (germline): SQVTM, ANQGSEA. V was clipped by 8 bases and J by 3 bases; unmatched bases: 9. The CDR3 consists of 14 residues. In DNA, the CDR3 is TGCAGCCTACAAGCGGGAGTCCTCTACAATGAGCAGTTCTTC. Translating gives CSLQAGVLYNEQFF.

The DNA for the CDR3 is TGTGCCAGCTCACCACCACTGGGGGACTACGCCTACGAGCAGTACTTC. Its translation: CASSPPLGDYAYEQYF. The genes are TRBV18 and TRBJ2-7; 7 nucleotides match TRBD2. Germline values: CDR1 KGHSH, CDR2 LQKENI. Trimming took 0 bases from V and 2 from J; bases not matched to a gene: 7. This CDR3 is built from 16 residues. The whole variable domain, filled in from reference TRBV18 and TRBJ2-7, reads NAGVMQNPRHLVRRRGQEARLRCSPMKGHSHVYWYRQLPEEGLKFMVYLQKENIIDESGMPKERFSAEFPKEGPSILRIQQVVRGDSAAYFCASSPPLGDYAYEQYFGPGTRLTVT.